The 4 T cell receptor beta chains given below trace back to one sample, sequenced in a study of vaccination effects on CD4 cells after COVID-19. Pools of viral peptides were used by the ViraFEST assay to expand antigen-specific CD4+ T cells ahead of sequencing. Following culture for nine to ten days, CD4+ T cells were isolated. Vaccinees lacked prior SARS-CoV-2 infection and tested negative for nucleocapsid antibodies. Which antigens these TCRs recognize remains unknown. The repertoire was sequenced with immunoSEQ multiplex PCR; TCRdb's copy has only in-frame clones and lacks some. The sample has about 27,000 clones, approximately 80% seen once. The starting material was CD4+ T cells from PBMCs cultured with HCoV-NL63 spike peptides, obtained before COVID-19 vaccination. These receptors originate from a human donor who received a COVID-19 vaccine.

The rearrangement links TRBV4-1 to TRBJ2-7; D gene uncertain. The length of the CDR3 is 20 residues. Germline V gives CDR1 MGHRA, CDR2 YSYEKL. V lost 7 bases and J lost 0, with 31 bases in between. The CDR3, as DNA: TGCGCCAGCAAATACCCGGGCTTGGTGAGTAGCCCAATACCCTCCTACGAGCAGTACTTC. This encodes CASKYPGLVSSPIPSYEQYF.

The chain recombines TRBV12-3 or TRBV12-4 with TRBJ1-2, with TRBD1 identical over 7 bases. V gave up 6 bases and J gave up 8 bases; unmatched junction bases: 9. This CDR3 is built from 13 residues. The CDR3 region is CASRRQGDGGYTF. The CDR3 DNA reads as TGTGCCAGCAGACGACAGGGTGACGGGGGCTACACCTTC.

V and J are TRBV7-9 and TRBJ2-7; D possibly corresponds to TRBD1 (5 bases). The germline V gene encodes CDR1 SEHNR and CDR2 FQNEAQ (reference sequence). This CDR3 is 18 amino acids long. Trimming took 3 bases from V and 2 from J, leaving 23 bases between them. The CDR3 sequence: CASSFLESAGQGTYEQYF. In DNA, the CDR3 is TGTGCCAGCAGCTTCCTCGAGTCGGCTGGGCAGGGTACCTACGAGCAGTACTTC.

The chain is built from TRBV24-1 and TRBJ1-1; 7 bases align to TRBD1. V shed 0 bases and J 0 bases; nucleotides not matched to a gene: 9. This CDR3 has 18 residues. Germline loops: CDR1 KGHDR, CDR2 SFDVKD. The CDR3: CATSDLVDRVAMNTEAFF. The CDR3 DNA is TGTGCCACCAGTGATTTGGTTGACAGGGTGGCGATGAACACTGAAGCTTTCTTT.